This T cell receptor beta chain was identified during a study of blood T cell repertoires in COVID-19. After removal of 5 bases from V and 4 bases from J, the junction contained 5 bases not matched to a gene. Germline V gene sequence: CDR1 SNHLY, CDR2 FYNNEI. CDR3 size: 14 residues. The protocol was immunoSEQ multiplex PCR, while the TCRdb copy is restricted to in-frame clones and leaves out a portion. Here the sample spans fewer than 150,000 clones, about four fifths being singletons. Sequences were obtained from peripheral blood. The rearrangement links TRBV2 to TRBJ2-7; 10 nucleotides align to TRBD1. This sequence was found in an elderly woman in a cohort sampled during active or convalescent COVID-19. The CDR3 sequence is CASSSPGQGYEQYF. The CDR3 nucleotides are TGTGCCAGCAGTTCGCCGGGACAGGGGTACGAGCAGTACTTC.